This T cell receptor (beta chain) was obtained from a study of Ad26.COV2.S vaccination and SARS-CoV-2 variants. Findings and limits, study-wide: Substantial breadth was reported for post-vaccination spike-specific CD8+ and CD4+ T cells. Possibly, TCR breadth and depth analyses underestimated total T cell responses.

Worth noting for this clone: What it binds is not known.

Sequencing was performed with immunoSEQ multiplex PCR; in TCRdb, only in-frame clones are kept and a portion is missing. The sample lists 450,000 to 550,000 clones, 89% occurring once. The CDR3 consists of 13 residues. CDR1 SGHTA and CDR2 FQGNSA come from the germline V gene. V lost 3 bases and J 2 bases, leaving 7 bases between the germline ends. Specified treatment: some 19 received Ad26.COV2.S at low or high dose, single or two shots; about 5 received placebo; per-sample allocation not given. Vaccine and placebo recipients were sampled on day 63 after the first injection. This sample comprised peripheral blood, obtained in a trial of Ad26.COV2.S vaccine versus placebo. The clonotype originates from a person aged 18 to 59 who received the Ad26.COV2.S COVID-19 vaccine or a placebo. J is TRBJ2-5 and V is TRBV7-2; D gene ambiguous. The CDR3 reads CASSLTAQETQYF. Here the CDR3 DNA reads TGTGCCAGCAGCTTGACGGCTCAAGAGACCCAGTACTTC.